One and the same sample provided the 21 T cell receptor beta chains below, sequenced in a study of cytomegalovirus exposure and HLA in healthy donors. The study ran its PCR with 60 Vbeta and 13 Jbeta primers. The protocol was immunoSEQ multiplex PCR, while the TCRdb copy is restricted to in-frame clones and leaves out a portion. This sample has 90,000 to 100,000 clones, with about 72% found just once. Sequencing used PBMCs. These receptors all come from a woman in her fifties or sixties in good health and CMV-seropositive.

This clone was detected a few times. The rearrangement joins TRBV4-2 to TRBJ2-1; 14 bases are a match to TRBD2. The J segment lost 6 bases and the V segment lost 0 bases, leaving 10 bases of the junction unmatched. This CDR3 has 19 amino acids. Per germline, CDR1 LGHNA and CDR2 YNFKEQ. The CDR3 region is CASSQDGTSGSSPGNEQFF. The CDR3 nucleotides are TGTGCCAGCAGCCAAGACGGGACTAGCGGGAGTAGTCCGGGCAATGAGCAGTTCTTC.

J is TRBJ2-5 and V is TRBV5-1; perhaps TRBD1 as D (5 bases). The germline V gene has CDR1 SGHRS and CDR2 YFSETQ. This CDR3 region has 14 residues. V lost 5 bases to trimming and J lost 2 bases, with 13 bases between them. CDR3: CASSLQALQETQYF. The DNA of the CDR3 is TGCGCCAGCAGTTTACAGGCCCTTCAAGAGACCCAGTACTTC.

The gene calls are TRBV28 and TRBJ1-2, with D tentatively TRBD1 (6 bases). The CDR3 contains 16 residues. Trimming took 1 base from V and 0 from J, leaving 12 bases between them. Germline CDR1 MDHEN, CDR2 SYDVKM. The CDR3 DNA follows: TGTGCCAGCAGTTTATCCACAGGGATAGCTAACTATGGCTACACCTTC. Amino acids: CASSLSTGIANYGYTF.

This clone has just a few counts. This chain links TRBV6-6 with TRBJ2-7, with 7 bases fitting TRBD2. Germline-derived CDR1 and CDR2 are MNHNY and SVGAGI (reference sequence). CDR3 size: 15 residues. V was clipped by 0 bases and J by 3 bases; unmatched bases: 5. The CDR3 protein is CASSYSLGGSYEQYF. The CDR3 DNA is TGTGCCAGCAGTTACTCCCTAGGCGGGAGCTACGAGCAGTACTTC.

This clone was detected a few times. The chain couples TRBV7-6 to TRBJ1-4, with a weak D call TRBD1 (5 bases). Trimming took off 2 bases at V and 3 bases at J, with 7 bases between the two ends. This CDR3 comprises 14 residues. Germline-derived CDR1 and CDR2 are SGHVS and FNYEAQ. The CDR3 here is CASSLQGSNEKLFF. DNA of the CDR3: TGTGCCAGCAGCTTACAGGGCTCTAATGAAAAACTGTTTTTT.

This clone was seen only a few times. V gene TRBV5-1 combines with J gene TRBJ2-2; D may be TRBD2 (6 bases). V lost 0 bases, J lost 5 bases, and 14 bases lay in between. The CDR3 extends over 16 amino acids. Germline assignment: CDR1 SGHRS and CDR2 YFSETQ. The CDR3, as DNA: TGCGCCAGCAGCTTGGTCGTGGGAGGATCTACCGGGGAGCTGTTTTTT. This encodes CASSLVVGGSTGELFF.

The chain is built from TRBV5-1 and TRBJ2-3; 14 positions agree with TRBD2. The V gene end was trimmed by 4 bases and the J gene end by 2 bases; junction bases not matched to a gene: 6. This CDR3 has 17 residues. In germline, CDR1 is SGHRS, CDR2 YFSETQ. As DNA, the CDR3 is TGCGCCAGCAGCATAGGACTAGCGGGAGGTACCACAGATACGCAGTATTTT. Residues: CASSIGLAGGTTDTQYF. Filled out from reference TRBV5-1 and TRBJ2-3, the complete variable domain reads KAGVTQTPRYLIKTRGQQVTLSCSPISGHRSVSWYQQTPGQGLQFLFEYFSETQRNKGNFPGRFSGRQFSNSRSEMNVSTLELGDSALYLCASSIGLAGGTTDTQYFGPGTRLTVL.

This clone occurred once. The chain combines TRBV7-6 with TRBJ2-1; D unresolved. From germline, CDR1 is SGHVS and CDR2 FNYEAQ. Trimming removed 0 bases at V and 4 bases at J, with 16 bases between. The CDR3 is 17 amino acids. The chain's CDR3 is CASSLAESLDLYNEQFF. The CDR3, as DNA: TGTGCCAGCAGCTTAGCGGAGAGTTTAGACCTATACAATGAGCAGTTCTTC.

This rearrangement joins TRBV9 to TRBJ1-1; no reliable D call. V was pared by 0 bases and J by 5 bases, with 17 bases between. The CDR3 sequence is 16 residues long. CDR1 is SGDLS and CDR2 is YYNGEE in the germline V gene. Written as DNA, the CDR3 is TGTGCCAGCAGCGTAGCCCCTCGGGATGGAAGAACTGAAGCTTTCTTT. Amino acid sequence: CASSVAPRDGRTEAFF.

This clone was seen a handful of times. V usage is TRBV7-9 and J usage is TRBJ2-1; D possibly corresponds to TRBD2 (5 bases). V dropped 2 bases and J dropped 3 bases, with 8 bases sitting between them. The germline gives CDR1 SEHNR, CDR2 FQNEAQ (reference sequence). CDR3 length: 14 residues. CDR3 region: CASSLPGSYNEQFF. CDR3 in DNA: TGTGCCAGCAGCTTACCGGGGAGCTACAATGAGCAGTTCTTC.

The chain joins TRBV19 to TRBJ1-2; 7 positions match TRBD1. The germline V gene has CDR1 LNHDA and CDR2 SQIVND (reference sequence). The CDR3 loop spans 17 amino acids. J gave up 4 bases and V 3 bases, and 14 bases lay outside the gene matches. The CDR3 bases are TGTGCCAGTAGTATTCACTATTCCGGGACAGTGTTCTATGGCTACACCTTC. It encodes CASSIHYSGTVFYGYTF.

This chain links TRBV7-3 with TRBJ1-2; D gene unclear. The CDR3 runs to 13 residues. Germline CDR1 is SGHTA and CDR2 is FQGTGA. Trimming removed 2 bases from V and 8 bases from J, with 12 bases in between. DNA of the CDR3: TGTGCCAGCAGCTTAGAGGGTCTGGGCGGCTACACCTTC. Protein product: CASSLEGLGGYTF. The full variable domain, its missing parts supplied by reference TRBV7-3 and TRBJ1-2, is GAGVSQTPSNKVTEKGKYVELRCDPISGHTALYWYRQSLGQGPEFLIYFQGTGAADDSGLPNDRFFAVRPEGSVSTLKIQRTERGDSAVYLCASSLEGLGGYTFGSGTRLTVV.

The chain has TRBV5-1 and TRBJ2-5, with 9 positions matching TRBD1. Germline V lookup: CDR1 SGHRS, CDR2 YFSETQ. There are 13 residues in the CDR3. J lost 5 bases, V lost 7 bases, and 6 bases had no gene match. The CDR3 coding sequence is TGCGCCAGCTCGGGACAGGGAATTGAGACCCAGTACTTC. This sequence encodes CASSGQGIETQYF.

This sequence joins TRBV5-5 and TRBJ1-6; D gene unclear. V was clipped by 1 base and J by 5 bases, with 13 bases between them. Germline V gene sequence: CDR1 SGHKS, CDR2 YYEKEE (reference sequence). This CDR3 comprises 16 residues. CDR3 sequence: CASSLRGRDNNSPLHF. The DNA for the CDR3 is TGTGCCAGCAGCTTGCGAGGACGGGATAATAATTCACCCCTCCACTTT.

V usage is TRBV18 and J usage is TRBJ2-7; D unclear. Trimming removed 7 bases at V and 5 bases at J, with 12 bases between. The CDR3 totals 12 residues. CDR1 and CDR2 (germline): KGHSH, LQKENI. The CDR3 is CASLRYLDEQYF. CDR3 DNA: TGTGCCAGCTTGCGATATTTAGACGAGCAGTACTTC. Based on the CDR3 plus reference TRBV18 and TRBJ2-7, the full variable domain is NAGVMQNPRHLVRRRGQEARLRCSPMKGHSHVYWYRQLPEEGLKFMVYLQKENIIDESGMPKERFSAEFPKEGPSILRIQQVVRGDSAAYFCASLRYLDEQYFGPGTRLTVT.

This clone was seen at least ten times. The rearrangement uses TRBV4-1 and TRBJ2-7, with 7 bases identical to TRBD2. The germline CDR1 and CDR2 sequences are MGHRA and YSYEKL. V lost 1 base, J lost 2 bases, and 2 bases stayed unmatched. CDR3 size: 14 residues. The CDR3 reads CASSQGTRPYEQYF. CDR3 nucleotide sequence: TGCGCCAGCAGCCAAGGGACTAGACCCTACGAGCAGTACTTC.

The CDR3 region has the DNA TGTGCCAGCAGTGAGGGGGGACTAGCGGTTCTCTACGAGCAGTACTTC. This encodes CASSEGGLAVLYEQYF. The chain carries TRBV25-1 and TRBJ2-7; TRBD2 matches 11 bases. The CDR3 runs to 16 residues. CDR1 is MGHDK and CDR2 is SYGVNS in the germline V gene. V lost 3 bases, J lost 3 bases, and 7 bases stayed unmatched.

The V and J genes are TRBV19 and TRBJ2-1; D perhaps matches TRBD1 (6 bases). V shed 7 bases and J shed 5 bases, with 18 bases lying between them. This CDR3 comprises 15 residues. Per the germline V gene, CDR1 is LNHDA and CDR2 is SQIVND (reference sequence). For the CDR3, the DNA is TGTGCCAGTAAATCTACAGGGTTCGTTGACAATGAGCAGTTCTTC. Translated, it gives CASKSTGFVDNEQFF.

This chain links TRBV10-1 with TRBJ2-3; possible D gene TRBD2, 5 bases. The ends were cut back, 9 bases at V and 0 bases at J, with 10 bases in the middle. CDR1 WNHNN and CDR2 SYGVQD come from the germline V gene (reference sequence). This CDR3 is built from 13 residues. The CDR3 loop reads CASSTTSTDTQYF. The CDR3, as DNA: TGCGCCAGTTCGACTACTAGCACAGATACGCAGTATTTT.

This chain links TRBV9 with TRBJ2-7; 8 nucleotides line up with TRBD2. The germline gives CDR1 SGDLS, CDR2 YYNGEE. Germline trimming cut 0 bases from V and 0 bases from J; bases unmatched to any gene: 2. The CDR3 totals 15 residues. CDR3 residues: CASSVGTSGSYEQYF. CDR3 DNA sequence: TGTGCCAGCAGCGTAGGCACTAGCGGCTCCTACGAGCAGTACTTC.

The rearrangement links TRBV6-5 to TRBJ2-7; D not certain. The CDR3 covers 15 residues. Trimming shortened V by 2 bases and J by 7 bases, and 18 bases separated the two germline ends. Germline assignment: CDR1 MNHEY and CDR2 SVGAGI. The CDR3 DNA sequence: TGTGCCAGCAGTTACCTTAGAGGTGGCTTAAGGGAGCAGTACTTC. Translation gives CASSYLRGGLREQYF.